This T cell receptor (beta chain) came from a study of OX40 agonist ivuxolimab in advanced cancers. This table comes from immunoSEQ multiplex PCR, and its TCRdb copy is limited to in-frame clones, with some not included. The sample has 60,000 or so clones, 94% seen once. The CDR3 has 14 residues. Trimming pared 1 base from V and 8 bases from J, leaving 14 bases between. The germline CDR1 and CDR2 sequences are SGHVS and FNYEAQ. The chain carries TRBV7-6 and TRBJ1-2; maybe TRBD1 (6 bases). The sample here was CD4+ or CD8+ T cells sorted from blood, taken in a trial of the OX40 agonist ivuxolimab. The sequence came from an adult with an advanced solid tumor such as melanoma, head and neck, liver or kidney cancer. The CDR3 here is CASSLGGAGTGYTF. The CDR3 region has the DNA TGTGCCAGCAGCTTAGGGGGGGCAGGGACCGGCTACACCTTC.